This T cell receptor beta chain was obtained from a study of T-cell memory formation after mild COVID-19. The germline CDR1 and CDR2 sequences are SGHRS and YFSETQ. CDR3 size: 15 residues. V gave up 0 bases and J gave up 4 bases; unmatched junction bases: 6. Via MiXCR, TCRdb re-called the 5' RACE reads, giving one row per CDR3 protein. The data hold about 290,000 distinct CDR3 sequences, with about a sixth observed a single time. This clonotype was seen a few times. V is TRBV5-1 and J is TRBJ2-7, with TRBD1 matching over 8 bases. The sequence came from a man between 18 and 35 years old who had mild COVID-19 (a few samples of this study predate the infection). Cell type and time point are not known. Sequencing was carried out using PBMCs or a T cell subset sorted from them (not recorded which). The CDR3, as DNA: TGCGCCAGCAGCTTGGAGGCCGGGACAGGTTACGAGCAGTACGTC. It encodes CASSLEAGTGYEQYV.